Included here is one T cell receptor (beta chain) sequence, with context. Germline CDR1 is LGHDT and CDR2 is YNNKEL (reference sequence). The CDR3 extends over 15 amino acids. V was pared by 3 bases and J by 3 bases, with 6 bases of the junction left unmatched. Sequencing used immunoSEQ multiplex PCR; TCRdb keeps in-frame clones, though not all of them. The sample has roughly 80,000 clones, roughly 86% seen once. This sample stems from a study of blood T cell repertoires in COVID-19. The genes are TRBV3-1 (or the pseudogene TRBV3-2) and TRBJ2-7; 9 nucleotides align to TRBD1. The TCR was taken from a human donor in a cohort sampled during active COVID-19. Sequenced: peripheral blood. CDR3 in amino acids: CASSHPGQGRYEQYF. DNA of the CDR3: TGTGCCAGCAGCCATCCGGGACAGGGACGCTACGAGCAGTACTTC.